One and the same sample provided the 14 T cell receptor beta chains below, sequenced in a study of early T cells in non-severe SARS-CoV-2 infection. TCRdb used MiXCR to reprocess the 5' RACE reads, holding one entry per CDR3 protein. This sample carries approximately 97,000 distinct CDR3 sequences, around 14% of them seen once, and the ten largest clones take approximately 6%. The sequencing input was whole blood. The receptor source for this set is an adult who was a healthcare worker with PCR-confirmed SARS-CoV-2 infection or an uninfected control (not recorded which).

This clonotype has a handful of counts. V usage is TRBV6-1 and J usage is TRBJ1-5; D is perhaps TRBD1 (6 bases). Germline values: CDR1 MNHNS, CDR2 SASEGT. Trimming shortened V by 4 bases and J by 6 bases, and 13 bases separated the two germline ends. The CDR3 sequence is 14 residues long. The CDR3 DNA reads TGTGCCAGCAGTGTATCAGGGGAACGTCAGCCCCAGCATTTT. It yields the protein CASSVSGERQPQHF.

The chain uses TRBV10-2 and TRBJ2-7, with D hard to call. The CDR3 contains 13 residues. V lost 2 bases, J lost 5 bases, and 10 bases lay in between. The germline V gene encodes CDR1 WSHSY and CDR2 SAAADI. The DNA of the CDR3 is TGCGCCAGCAGTGAGAGACCGGACGACGAGCAGTACTTC. This encodes CASSERPDDEQYF.

This clonotype was counted only a few times. The chain couples TRBV20-1 to TRBJ1-2, with TRBD1 as a possible D gene (5 bases). CDR1 and CDR2 from the germline V gene are DFQATT and SNEGSKA (reference sequence). This CDR3 contains 15 residues. V lost 1 base and J lost 1, with 13 bases in between. In DNA, the CDR3 is TGCAGTGCTAGAGTTACAGGCAGGGATAACTATGGCTACACCTTC. Amino acids: CSARVTGRDNYGYTF.

In this sample, this clonotype turned up a few times. This chain links TRBV30 with TRBJ2-1; D not certain. Germline lookup yields CDR1 GTSNPN and CDR2 SVGIG (reference sequence). The CDR3 totals 11 residues. V was cut by 4 bases and J by 8 bases, with 9 bases left in between. The CDR3 here is CAWTERHEQFF. CDR3 in DNA: TGTGCCTGGACGGAACGGCATGAGCAGTTCTTC.

This clonotype has a handful of counts. The chain combines TRBV5-1 with TRBJ2-5, with D perhaps TRBD1 or TRBD2 (5 bases each). Looked up from germline, CDR1 is SGHRS and CDR2 is YFSETQ. This CDR3 comprises 15 residues. Trimming stripped 2 bases from V and 5 bases from J, with 16 bases between. The CDR3 region has the DNA TGCGCCAGCAGCTTTAGAGGGGCGGAGATGGAGACCCAGTACTTC. This sequence encodes CASSFRGAEMETQYF.

This clonotype was counted between two and nine times. In DNA form, the CDR3 reads TGTGCCAGCAGCCGGAACGCCTTGGTGGTGACCAATAACTATGGCTACACCTTC. Protein sequence: CASSRNALVVTNNYGYTF. The J gene is TRBJ1-2, the V gene TRBV7-9, with no clear D. This CDR3 comprises 18 residues. Germline values: CDR1 SEHNR, CDR2 FQNEAQ (reference sequence). The germline V and J ends were trimmed by 5 bases and 1 base, with 23 bases remaining between them.

Ten or more counts support this clonotype. V gene TRBV6-5 combines with J gene TRBJ2-3, with a possible D match to TRBD2 (6 bases). The germline V gene has CDR1 MNHEY and CDR2 SVGAGI. The CDR3 totals 18 residues. Trimming took 0 bases from V and 1 from J, leaving 17 bases between them. CDR3 DNA sequence: TGTGCCAGCAGTTACTCGACGGCTAGCGCGGGTGGCACAGATACGCAGTATTTT. It translates to CASSYSTASAGGTDTQYF.

This clonotype was seen many times. The chain uses TRBV5-6 and TRBJ1-5; the D gene is possibly TRBD1 (6 bases). Trimming removed 4 bases at V and 7 bases at J, with 15 bases between. Germline CDR1 and CDR2: SGHDT and YYEEEE. The CDR3 runs 14 residues. The CDR3 is CASSQEGGNQPQHF. The CDR3 DNA follows: TGTGCCAGCAGCCAAGAGGGGGGGAACCAGCCCCAGCATTTT.

This clonotype has more than one count but fewer than ten. V gene TRBV2 combines with J gene TRBJ2-1, with 12 bases that match TRBD2. Losses at the gene ends were 6 bases for V and 4 bases for J; bases not matched to a gene: 7. This CDR3 is built from 16 residues. The germline V gene has CDR1 SNHLY and CDR2 FYNNEI. CDR3 nucleotide sequence: TGTGCCAGCAGCCAGACTAGCGGGAGTACTTACAATGAGCAGTTCTTC. This codes for CASSQTSGSTYNEQFF.

Comments on this clonotype: Because it lacks the conserved phenylalanine or tryptophan at the end, this CDR3 is likely a read error. The chain uses TRBV7-6 and TRBJ2-1; 8 nucleotides match TRBD2. CDR1 is SGHVS and CDR2 is FNYEAQ in the germline V gene. V was pared by 1 base and J by 2 bases, with 10 bases of the junction left unmatched. CDR3 length: 18 amino acids. This CDR3 reads CASSLESGTSIAYNEQFL. Here the CDR3 DNA reads TGTGCCAGCAGCTTAGAATCCGGGACTAGTATCGCCTACAATGAGCAGTTCTTA.

This clonotype was recorded many times. V gene TRBV12-3 or TRBV12-4 combines with J gene TRBJ1-2, with 7 bases fitting TRBD1. The length of the CDR3 is 12 residues. The J segment lost 4 bases and the V segment lost 8 bases, leaving 4 bases of the junction unmatched. The chain's CDR3 is CASAGGFYGYTF. CDR3 nucleotides: TGTGCCAGCGCAGGGGGATTCTATGGCTACACCTTC.

This clonotype was observed at least ten times. The CDR3 loop is CASSLGVRTFNEKLFF. The DNA of the CDR3 is TGTGCCAGCAGCTTGGGGGTTCGGACGTTTAATGAAAAACTGTTTTTT. This chain connects TRBV7-2 to TRBJ1-4; a weak D match, TRBD1 (5 bases). The CDR3 is 16 amino acids. Between the trimmed V and J ends, which lost 3 bases and 4 bases, there was a span of 15 bases. Germline V lookup: CDR1 SGHTA, CDR2 FQGNSA.

This clonotype has just a few counts. The chain is built from TRBV19 and TRBJ2-4; TRBD2 matches 15 bases. This CDR3 has 15 amino acids. From germline, CDR1 is LNHDA and CDR2 SQIVND (reference sequence). With 5 bases clipped from V and 10 bases from J, the junction kept 6 bases outside the gene matches. CDR3 sequence reads: CASSEWTSGRGIQYF. CDR3 nucleotide sequence: TGTGCCAGTAGTGAATGGACTAGCGGGAGGGGAATTCAGTACTTC.

This clonotype showed up just a few times. V usage is TRBV7-9 and J usage is TRBJ2-1; TRBD2 is a possible D gene (6 bases). In germline, CDR1 is SEHNR, CDR2 FQNEAQ (reference sequence). V was clipped by 7 bases and J by 7 bases, with 23 bases between them. This CDR3 has 16 amino acids. The CDR3 coding sequence is TGTGCCAGCACCCCACGGCGGGGTAAGGCAAAAAATGAGCAGTTCTTC. It is translated as CASTPRRGKAKNEQFF.